This entry lists 16 T cell receptor beta chains sequenced from one sample in a study of OX40 agonist ivuxolimab in advanced cancers. Generated by immunoSEQ multiplex PCR, the TCRdb table keeps only in-frame clones and is missing some. This table holds 45,000 to 50,000 clones, more than 75% found once. Sequences were derived from CD4+ or CD8+ T cells sorted from blood, sampled in a trial of the OX40 agonist ivuxolimab. The receptors shown here come from an adult with an advanced solid tumor such as melanoma, head and neck, liver or kidney cancer.

The chain uses TRBV2 and TRBJ2-1; D gene uncertain. Germline V lookup: CDR1 SNHLY, CDR2 FYNNEI. Trimming left V 4 bases short and J 7 bases short, with 8 bases between. The CDR3 extends over 12 amino acids. CDR3 amino acids: CASSGPGNEQFF. Written as DNA, the CDR3 is TGTGCCAGCAGTGGACCCGGAAATGAGCAGTTCTTC.

This clone was detected once. No DNA is shown, since the ends of the CDR3 on it are uncertain; the CDR3 is the one TCRdb lists. The rearrangement joins TRBV4-2 to TRBJ2-1; no DNA check was done on the table's D call, TRBD2. The germline gives CDR1 LGHNA, CDR2 YNFKEQ. The CDR3 is 15 residues long, counting both termini. The CDR3 is CASSQEVGSGNPPFF.

The chain is built from TRBV4-1 and TRBJ1-1, with no clear D. V lost 2 bases and J lost 7, with 14 bases in between. Germline V CDR1 and CDR2: MGHRA, YSYEKL. This CDR3 comprises 14 residues. DNA for the CDR3: TGCGCCAGCAGCCAACAAGGCGGCGGATTTGAAGCTTTCTTT. It codes for CASSQQGGGFEAFF.

To note about this clone: The germline gene is not matched at one end of the junction; a read error may be the cause. The identical CDR3 is also encoded by other nucleotide sequences in the sample. V gene TRBV4-1 combines with J gene TRBJ1-4; D might be TRBD1 (5 bases). Germline values: CDR1 MGHRA, CDR2 YSYEKL. CDR3 length: 13 residues. CDR3 sequence: CASRDSNNEKLFF. DNA of the CDR3: TGCGCCAGCAGAGACAGTAATAATGAAAAATTGTTTTTT.

V is TRBV5-1 and J is TRBJ1-2; 11 bases agree with TRBD1. The CDR3 has 13 amino acids. Germline-derived CDR1 and CDR2 are SGHRS and YFSETQ. V gave up 7 bases and J gave up 8 bases; unmatched junction bases: 7. This chain's CDR3 is CASREDRGLGYTF. CDR3 bases: TGCGCCAGCCGGGAGGACAGGGGGCTAGGCTACACCTTC.

V is TRBV27 and J is TRBJ1-4, with 9 positions matching TRBD1. The J segment lost 4 bases and the V segment lost 4 bases, leaving 10 bases of the junction unmatched. The CDR3 length is 17 residues. The germline gives CDR1 MNHEY, CDR2 SMNVEV (reference sequence). The CDR3 loop reads CASSSKTGGLYNEKLFF. CDR3 DNA sequence: TGTGCCAGCAGTTCTAAGACAGGGGGACTATATAATGAAAAACTGTTTTTT.

The gene calls are TRBV2 and TRBJ1-5; D remains unclear. The V end was cut by 4 bases, the J end by 5 bases, with 18 bases between. The CDR3 has 16 residues. The germline CDR1 and CDR2 sequences are SNHLY and FYNNEI. CDR3 coding DNA: TGTGCCAGCAGTGGGAGTGGAGCCACCGGGGATCAGCCCCAGCATTTT. Translating it yields CASSGSGATGDQPQHF.

The chain carries TRBV28 and TRBJ2-7; tentatively, D is TRBD2 (5 bases). Germline V gene lookup returns CDR1 MDHEN and CDR2 SYDVKM. Trimming left V 3 bases short and J 4 bases short, with 28 bases between. The CDR3 has 19 residues. CDR3 coding DNA: TGTGCCAGCAGTTTCCCGCGGGTTAGCCCTAGAGACCTGAAGTACGAGCAGTACTTC. It codes for CASSFPRVSPRDLKYEQYF.

J is TRBJ2-6 and V is TRBV28; D might be TRBD2 (5 bases). The CDR3 totals 15 residues. The V gene's germline CDR1 is MDHEN and CDR2 SYDVKM. With 5 bases removed from V and 2 bases from J, the gap between germline ends came to 10 bases. The CDR3 DNA sequence: TGTGCCAGCAGTATGAGGGAGACTGGGGCCAACGTCCTGACTTTC. It yields the protein CASSMRETGANVLTF.

A single count supports this clone. This rearrangement joins TRBV28 to TRBJ1-6, with 8 bases fitting TRBD1. Trimming took 10 bases from V and 13 from J; bases not matched to a gene: 21. CDR1 is MDHEN and CDR2 is SYDVKM in the germline V gene. The CDR3 has 16 residues. The CDR3 spells CATTPPRTGPADPLHF. The CDR3, as DNA: TGTGCCACCACCCCCCCCCGGACAGGGCCCGCAGATCCCCTCCACTTT.

The CDR3 spells CAWSVVKGARNEQFF. The CDR3 DNA reads as TGTGCCTGGAGTGTAGTAAAGGGGGCTAGGAATGAGCAGTTCTTC. The rearrangement uses TRBV30 and TRBJ2-1; 7 bases map to TRBD1. CDR3 length: 15 amino acids. The V and J ends lost 0 bases and 7 bases, in that order; junction bases with no gene match: 9. Germline CDR1 GTSNPN, CDR2 SVGIG (reference sequence).

The rearrangement links TRBV6-5 to TRBJ1-1; a weak D match, TRBD1 (6 bases). In germline, CDR1 is MNHEY, CDR2 SVGAGI. This CDR3 contains 14 residues. Trimming took 2 bases from V and 4 from J, leaving 11 bases between them. CDR3 in DNA: TGTGCCAGCAGTTACAGAGGGGGGGGCACTGAAGCTTTCTTT. It yields the protein CASSYRGGGTEAFF.

The chain recombines TRBV27 with TRBJ2-7; D perhaps matches TRBD2 (7 bases). V was clipped by 3 bases and J by 0 bases, with 12 bases between them. The CDR3 consists of 15 residues. CDR1 is MNHEY and CDR2 is SMNVEV in the germline V gene (reference sequence). Written as DNA, the CDR3 is TGTGCCAGCAGTTTCGCGGGGGCCTTCTCCTACGAGCAGTACTTC. Protein sequence: CASSFAGAFSYEQYF.

This chain joins TRBV7-8 and TRBJ1-2; a possible D gene is TRBD1 (5 bases). Trimming took off 5 bases at V and 2 bases at J, with 12 bases between the two ends. This CDR3 has 14 residues. Germline V gene data show CDR1 as SGHVS and CDR2 as FQNEAQ. The CDR3 DNA follows: TGTGCCAGCAGCCCAGACTGGGGGAACTATGGCTACACCTTC. Translating gives CASSPDWGNYGYTF.

V usage is TRBV25-1 and J usage is TRBJ1-5; 7 bases line up with TRBD1. Per germline, CDR1 MGHDK and CDR2 SYGVNS. The CDR3 is 14 residues long. The junction had 9 bases not matched to a gene; V was cut back by 6 bases and J by 7 bases. In DNA form, the CDR3 reads TGTGCCAGCAGCCCGACAGGGTTGGCACAGCCCCAGCATTTT. It translates to CASSPTGLAQPQHF. Using reference TRBV25-1 and TRBJ1-5 for the parts outside the CDR3, the full variable domain is EADIYQTPRYLVIGTGKKITLECSQTMGHDKMYWYQQDPGMELHLIHYSYGVNSTEKGDLSSESTVSRIRTEHFPLTLESARPSHTSQYLCASSPTGLAQPQHFGDGTRLSIL.

This chain's CDR3 is CASSIGLPGIVTGMEETQYF. In DNA form, the CDR3 reads TGTGCCAGTAGTATAGGGTTACCCGGGATAGTGACAGGGATGGAAGAGACCCAGTACTTC. This chain links TRBV19 with TRBJ2-5; 7 bases fit TRBD1. The CDR3 covers 20 residues. Germline assignment: CDR1 LNHDA and CDR2 SQIVND (reference sequence). V lost 1 base and J lost 3; bases outside the gene matches: 20.